The 21 T cell receptor beta chains listed next were all sequenced from one sample in a study of blood T cell repertoires in COVID-19. TCRdb's copy holds only in-frame clones and misses some; the assay was immunoSEQ multiplex PCR. The sample shows about 59,000 clones, approximately 80% of them seen only once. What was sequenced was peripheral blood. All receptors come from a woman between 65 and 79 years old with acute or convalescent COVID-19.

The chain joins TRBV5-6 to TRBJ2-1; 8 positions match TRBD2. Germline trimming cut 2 bases from V and 4 bases from J; bases unmatched to any gene: 2. The CDR3 totals 14 residues. Per the germline V gene, CDR1 is SGHDT and CDR2 is YYEEEE. In nucleotides, the CDR3 is TGTGCCAGCAGCTTAGGACTAGCATACAATGAGCAGTTCTTC. Translating gives CASSLGLAYNEQFF. Combining the CDR3 with reference TRBV5-6 and TRBJ2-1 gives the whole variable domain DAGVTQSPTHLIKTRGQQVTLRCSPKSGHDTVSWYQQALGQGPQFIFQYYEEEERQRGNFPDRFSGHQFPNYSSELNVNALLLGDSALYLCASSLGLAYNEQFFGPGTRLTVL.

This chain links TRBV4-1 with TRBJ1-2; D not resolved. Germline lookup yields CDR1 MGHRA and CDR2 YSYEKL. Trimming removed 1 base from V and 2 bases from J, with 8 bases in between. This CDR3 has 14 residues. The CDR3 spells CASSQVGVNYGYTF. CDR3 bases: TGCGCCAGCAGCCAAGTCGGGGTCAACTATGGCTACACCTTC.

The V and J genes are TRBV12-1 and TRBJ2-3; the table's D call, TRBD2, has no DNA check behind it. TRBV12-1 is a pseudogene. CDR3 length equals 17 residues. The CDR3 reads CASSFVRSSGITDTQYF. The CDR3 DNA follows: TGTGCCAGCAGCTTTGTTCGGAGTAGCGGGATCACAGATACGCAGTATTTT.

This clone was seen only once. The chain combines TRBV14 with TRBJ2-1; 7 bases are a match to TRBD2. V trimming: 4 bases; J trimming: 4 bases; junction bases outside the gene matches: 1. The germline gives CDR1 SGHDN, CDR2 FVKESK. The CDR3 is made up of 13 amino acids. The CDR3 sequence is CASSRGSYNEQFF. CDR3 bases: TGTGCCAGCAGCCGCGGGAGTTACAATGAGCAGTTCTTC.

This clone was recorded only once. This sequence joins TRBV6-4 and TRBJ1-2; D may be TRBD1 (6 bases). The CDR3 is 18 amino acids. Trimming pared 2 bases from V and 5 bases from J, leaving 24 bases between. The germline gives CDR1 MRHNA, CDR2 SNTAGT. CDR3 sequence: CASSDPPPNRVRGYGYTF. The CDR3 DNA reads as TGTGCCAGCAGTGACCCGCCCCCTAACAGGGTAAGAGGATATGGCTACACCTTC.

V and J are TRBV10-3 and TRBJ1-4; D gene uncertain. V lost 2 bases and J lost 0, with 10 bases in between. Per the germline V gene, CDR1 is ENHRY and CDR2 is SYGVKD. The CDR3 is 16 amino acids. The CDR3 nucleotides are TGTGCCATCAGTGAGCTAGACCCAGCAACTAATGAAAAACTGTTTTTT. Amino acid sequence: CAISELDPATNEKLFF.

This clone appeared a single time. The V gene is TRBV11-2, the J gene TRBJ2-3, with 11 bases fitting TRBD2. In germline, CDR1 is SGHAT, CDR2 FQNNGV. The CDR3 has 17 amino acids. The V and J ends lost 5 bases and 4 bases, in that order; junction bases with no gene match: 11. The DNA for the CDR3 is TGTGCCAGCAGCCCCCCCATAGCGGGGGGGCAAGCAGATACGCAGTATTTT. This sequence encodes CASSPPIAGGQADTQYF.

The V call is TRBV24-1, the J call TRBJ2-5, with 8 positions matching TRBD1. Germline assignment: CDR1 KGHDR and CDR2 SFDVKD. This CDR3 region has 15 residues. V lost 4 bases and J lost 2; bases outside the gene matches: 5. CDR3 sequence: CATSDSRQGQETQYF. The CDR3 DNA is TGTGCCACCAGTGACTCTAGACAGGGGCAAGAGACCCAGTACTTC.

The DNA of the CDR3 is TGTGCCAGCAGCTTAGTACGGCGGGGGGCCTACGAGCAGTACTTC. Residues: CASSLVRRGAYEQYF. The V and J genes are TRBV11-3 and TRBJ2-7, with 8 bases aligning to TRBD2. The CDR3 is 15 amino acids. V trimming: 1 base; J trimming: 2 bases; junction bases outside the gene matches: 4. The germline V gene has CDR1 SGHNT and CDR2 YENEEA.

This chain joins TRBV11-3 and TRBJ1-1; the D is unclear. CDR1 is SGHNT, CDR2 YENEEA, per germline. V lost 0 bases and J 0 bases, leaving 2 bases between the germline ends. The CDR3 runs to 13 residues. The CDR3 DNA reads as TGTGCCAGCAGCTTAGATATGAACACTGAAGCTTTCTTT. Protein: CASSLDMNTEAFF. The full variable domain, rest sourced from reference TRBV11-3 and TRBJ1-1, is EAGVVQSPRYKIIEKKQPVAFWCNPISGHNTLYWYLQNLGQGPELLIRYENEEAVDDSQLPKDRFSAERLKGVDSTLKIQPAELGDSAVYLCASSLDMNTEAFFGQGTRLTVV.

The chain joins TRBV7-8 to TRBJ1-2; D is possibly TRBD1 (6 bases). The V end was cut by 3 bases, the J end by 3 bases, with 11 bases between. CDR1 is SGHVS and CDR2 is FQNEAQ in the germline V gene. This CDR3 is built from 14 residues. This CDR3 reads CASSFTGTDYGYTF. CDR3 coding DNA: TGTGCCAGCAGCTTCACAGGGACGGACTATGGCTACACCTTC.

This chain connects TRBV7-9 to TRBJ1-4; 9 positions match TRBD1. Per the germline V gene, CDR1 is SEHNR and CDR2 is FQNEAQ (reference sequence). The CDR3 runs 19 residues. J was trimmed by 2 bases and V by 4 bases; bases with no gene match: 14. The CDR3 DNA sequence: TGTGCCAGCAGCTCAACACCGGGACAGGGCGTGGGCACTAATGAAAAACTGTTTTTT. It yields the protein CASSSTPGQGVGTNEKLFF.

The rearrangement links TRBV14 to TRBJ1-6; D is possibly TRBD1 (5 bases). The V gene lost 1 base and the J gene lost 0 bases, with 10 bases spanning the gap. In germline, CDR1 is SGHDN, CDR2 FVKESK. This CDR3 comprises 17 residues. Written as DNA, the CDR3 is TGTGCCAGCAGCCAAGGACAGTCTAGCTCCTATAATTCACCCCTCCACTTT. Translated, it gives CASSQGQSSSYNSPLHF.

The rearrangement links TRBV11-3 to TRBJ1-1; 10 bases are a match to TRBD1. Germline CDR1 reads SGHNT; CDR2 reads YENEEA. CDR3 length: 14 amino acids. The V gene end was trimmed by 3 bases and the J gene end by 9 bases; junction bases not matched to a gene: 7. In nucleotides, the CDR3 is TGTGCCAGCAGCTTGGAGACAGGGGGCGGCCAAGCTTTCTTT. Its protein product is CASSLETGGGQAFF.

This sequence joins TRBV30 and TRBJ1-1, with 7 bases aligning to TRBD1. V gave up 1 base and J gave up 5 bases; unmatched junction bases: 7. The germline CDR1 and CDR2 sequences are GTSNPN and SVGIG (reference sequence). The CDR3 consists of 14 residues. The CDR3 spells CAWSDRGGGTEAFF. CDR3 nucleotide sequence: TGTGCCTGGAGTGATAGAGGGGGCGGAACTGAAGCTTTCTTT.

The chain combines TRBV5-1 with TRBJ2-1, with TRBD2 as a possible D gene (5 bases). In germline, CDR1 is SGHRS, CDR2 YFSETQ. Deletions cut 0 bases from V and 5 bases from J, with 9 bases between. The CDR3 has 14 amino acids. CDR3 DNA: TGCGCCAGCAGCTTGGGAGGGCCCAACAATGAGCAGTTCTTC. Its translation is CASSLGGPNNEQFF.

This clone came up a few times. The rearrangement joins TRBV9 to TRBJ1-1, with a weak D call TRBD1 (6 bases). The CDR3 is 14 amino acids. CDR1 is SGDLS and CDR2 is YYNGEE in the germline V gene. The V and J ends lost 0 bases and 1 base respectively, with 7 bases between them. The CDR3 DNA reads TGTGCCAGCAGCGTAGTCAGGGGGAACACTGAAGCTTTCTTT. This encodes CASSVVRGNTEAFF.

This chain connects TRBV5-1 to TRBJ2-2; 10 positions match TRBD1. V shed 0 bases and J 6 bases; nucleotides not matched to a gene: 5. CDR1 and CDR2 (germline): SGHRS, YFSETQ. The CDR3 contains 16 residues. DNA for the CDR3: TGCGCCAGCAGCTTGGGGGACAGGGGTGTCTCCGGGGAGCTGTTTTTT. Encoded protein: CASSLGDRGVSGELFF. Full variable domain (rest looked up from reference TRBV5-1 and TRBJ2-2): KAGVTQTPRYLIKTRGQQVTLSCSPISGHRSVSWYQQTPGQGLQFLFEYFSETQRNKGNFPGRFSGRQFSNSRSEMNVSTLELGDSALYLCASSLGDRGVSGELFFGEGSRLTVL.

The CDR3, as DNA: TGTGCCAGCAGCTTGGCCATCAGGGGAGATGAAAAACTGTTTTTT. It is translated as CASSLAIRGDEKLFF. V gene TRBV5-4 combines with J gene TRBJ1-4; D might be TRBD1 (6 bases). Trimming cost V 0 bases and J 6 bases, with 12 bases left between them. Germline loops: CDR1 SGHNT, CDR2 YYREEE (reference sequence). This CDR3 is 15 amino acids long. The entire variable domain, with the rest obtained from reference TRBV5-4 and TRBJ1-4, is as follows: ETGVTQSPTHLIKTRGQQVTLRCSSQSGHNTVSWYQQALGQGPQFIFQYYREEENGRGNFPPRFSGLQFPNYSSELNVNALELDDSALYLCASSLAIRGDEKLFFGSGTQLSVL.

V and J are TRBV9 and TRBJ2-5; 8 bases fit TRBD2. The germline gives CDR1 SGDLS, CDR2 YYNGEE. The CDR3 is 14 amino acids. V shed 3 bases and J 5 bases; nucleotides not matched to a gene: 6. The CDR3 DNA reads TGTGCCAGCAGCGGCGGGGGGCTTGGGGAGACCCAGTACTTC. Translating it yields CASSGGGLGETQYF.

This chain joins TRBV20-1 and TRBJ2-5; D may match TRBD1 or TRBD2 (5 bases each). Germline V CDR1 and CDR2: DFQATT, SNEGSKA (reference sequence). This CDR3 is built from 13 residues. V was cut by 3 bases and J by 3 bases, with 11 bases left in between. This CDR3 is CSASGGVEETQYF. DNA for the CDR3: TGCAGTGCTAGTGGGGGAGTTGAAGAGACCCAGTACTTC.